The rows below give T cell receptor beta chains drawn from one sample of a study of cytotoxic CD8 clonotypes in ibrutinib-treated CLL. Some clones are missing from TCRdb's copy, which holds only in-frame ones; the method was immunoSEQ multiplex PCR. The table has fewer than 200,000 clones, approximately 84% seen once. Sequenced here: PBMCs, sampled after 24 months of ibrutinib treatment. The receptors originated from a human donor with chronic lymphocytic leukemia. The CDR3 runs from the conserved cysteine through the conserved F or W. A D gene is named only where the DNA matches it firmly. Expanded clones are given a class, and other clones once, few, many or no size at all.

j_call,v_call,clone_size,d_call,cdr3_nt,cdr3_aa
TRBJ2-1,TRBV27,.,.,TGTGCCACCGGTCCCCCCCAGACCTACAATGAGCAGTTCTTC,CATGPPQTYNEQFF
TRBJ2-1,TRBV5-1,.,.,TGCGCCAGCAGCTTAAGATCGGGGAACAATGAGCAGTTCTTC,CASSLRSGNNEQFF
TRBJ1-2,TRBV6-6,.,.,TGTGCCAGTAGATTCGACGCAGCTAACTATGGCTACACCTTC,CASRFDAANYGYTF
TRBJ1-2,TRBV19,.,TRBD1,TGTGCCAGTAGTGCCGGGACAGGGTGGTCGGGCTATGGCTACACCTTC,CASSAGTGWSGYGYTF
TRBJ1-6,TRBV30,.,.,TGTGCCTGGAGTCCGGGGGCAACCCTCCACTTT,CAWSPGATLHF
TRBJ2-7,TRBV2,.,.,TGTGCCAGCAGTGCCCGGCAGGTGGCAAACGAGCAGTACTTC,CASSARQVANEQYF
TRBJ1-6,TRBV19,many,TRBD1,TGTGCCAGTAGTAGACAGGGTGAAAGTAGGCCCCTCCACTTT,CASSRQGESRPLHF
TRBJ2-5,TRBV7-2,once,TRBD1,TGTGCCAGCAGCTGGGGCGGGACAGGTGAAGAGACCCAGTACTTC,CASSWGGTGEETQYF
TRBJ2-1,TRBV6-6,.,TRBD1,TGTGCCAGCAGTGCCGCAGGGGGCGCGCAAAATGAGCAGTTCTTC,CASSAAGGAQNEQFF
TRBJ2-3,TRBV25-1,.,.,TGTGCCAGCAGTGACTCAATCGGGCGGGGCACAGATACGCAGTATTTT,CASSDSIGRGTDTQYF
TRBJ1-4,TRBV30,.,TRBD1,TGTGCCTGGAGTGGACAGGGGGTGAGGGATGAAAAACTGTTTTTT,CAWSGQGVRDEKLFF
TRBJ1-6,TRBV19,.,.,TGTGCCAGTAGTACCGAGTACCCGCGCGTCGGCCTCCACTTT,CASSTEYPRVGLHF
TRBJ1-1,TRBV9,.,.,TGTGCCAGCAGCGTATTGAGCGGCGTGAACACTGAAGCTTTCTTT,CASSVLSGVNTEAFF
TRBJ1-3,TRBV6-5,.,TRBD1,TGTGCCAGCAGTTACGGGACAGGGGATGGAAACACCATATATTTT,CASSYGTGDGNTIYF
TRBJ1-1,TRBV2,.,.,TGTGCCAGCCAGACCCGGGACAAAGGGTACGGGGGGAACACTGAAGCTTTCTTT,CASQTRDKGYGGNTEAFF
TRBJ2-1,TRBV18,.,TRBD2,TGTGCCAGCTGTAGACTAGCGGGAGGGAACAATGAGCAGTTCTTC,CASCRLAGGNNEQFF
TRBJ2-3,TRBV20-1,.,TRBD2,TGCAGTCCTGCCCGTGGGGGGGAGCAGTATTTT,CSPARGGEQYF
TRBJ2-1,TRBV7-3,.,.,TGTGCCAGCAGCGCGGCCCCCAGGCTAGCGAACAATGAGCAGTTCTTC,CASSAAPRLANNEQFF
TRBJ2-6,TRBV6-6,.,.,TGTGCCAGCAGGATACAGGGCTCTGGGGCCAACGTCCTGACTTTC,CASRIQGSGANVLTF
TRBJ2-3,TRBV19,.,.,TGTGCCAGTAGTATAGATGGAGGGAGAATCACAGATACGCAGTATTTT,CASSIDGGRITDTQYF
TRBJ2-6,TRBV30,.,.,TGTGCCTGGAGTAGGCGGCTTGTCTCTGGGGCCAACGTCCTGACTTTC,CAWSRRLVSGANVLTF
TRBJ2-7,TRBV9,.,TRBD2,TGTGCCAGCAGCGCGGGACTAGCGGGTCCCTACGAGCAGTACTTC,CASSAGLAGPYEQYF
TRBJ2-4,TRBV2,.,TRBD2,TGTGCCAGCAGTAGACTGGATAGCGGGACCAAAAACATTCAATACTTC,CASSRLDSGTKNIQYF
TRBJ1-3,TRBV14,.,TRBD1,TGTGCCAGCAGCCAAGATAAAGCTTTTAGGGGGCGCGGTTCGAGCTCTGGAAACACCATATATTTT,CASSQDKAFRGRGSSSGNTIYF
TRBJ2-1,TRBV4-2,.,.,TGTGCCAGCAGCCATCAAGGACTGGTCAATGAGCAGTTCTTC,CASSHQGLVNEQFF
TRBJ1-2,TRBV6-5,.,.,TGTGCCAGCAGTTACCCGGACGGCCCGGGGGGCTACACCTTC,CASSYPDGPGGYTF
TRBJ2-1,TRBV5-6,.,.,TGTGCCAGCAGCAACTACGAAAATGAGCAGTTCTTC,CASSNYENEQFF
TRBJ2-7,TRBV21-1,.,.,TGTGCCAGCAGCAAAAGTGAGACTAGACGCTACGAGCAGTACTTC,CASSKSETRRYEQYF
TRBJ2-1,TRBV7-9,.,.,TGTGCCAGCAGCTTATGGAGGGACCTAACCCCCAATGAGCAGTTCTTC,CASSLWRDLTPNEQFF
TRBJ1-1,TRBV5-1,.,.,TGCGCCAGCAGCTTGAGAGGTTTCACTGAAGCTTTCTTT,CASSLRGFTEAFF
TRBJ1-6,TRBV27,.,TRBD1,TGTGCCAGCAGTTTATCCTGGGACAGGGGGTGGACAAATAATTCACCCCTCCACTTT,CASSLSWDRGWTNNSPLHF
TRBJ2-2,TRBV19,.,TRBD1,TGTGCCAGTAAGACCGGACAGGGCATGACCGGGGAGCTGTTTTTT,CASKTGQGMTGELFF
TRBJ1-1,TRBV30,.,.,TGTGCCTGGAGCCACAGGGTGCAGAGCACTGAAGCTTTCTTT,CAWSHRVQSTEAFF
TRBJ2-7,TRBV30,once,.,TGTGCCTGGGGTAGTCGAGGGAAAGTCTACGAGCAGTACTTC,CAWGSRGKVYEQYF
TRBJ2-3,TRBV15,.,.,TGTGCCACCAGCAGAGGAGATGGGGCCAGAAACACAGATACGCAGTATTTT,CATSRGDGARNTDTQYF
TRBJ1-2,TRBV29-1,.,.,TGCAGCGTTGAATACCACAGTGTGGGGGTTGATGGCTACACCTTC,CSVEYHSVGVDGYTF
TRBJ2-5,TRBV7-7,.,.,TGTGCTAGCTCCCGGGAGCCCCGAGAGACCCAGTACTTC,CASSREPRETQYF
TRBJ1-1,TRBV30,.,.,TGTGCCTGGAGTGGGGGACTGCGGAACACTGAAGCTTTCTTT,CAWSGGLRNTEAFF
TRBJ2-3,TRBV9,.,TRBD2,TGTGCCAGCAGCGCAGGACTAGCATCGGATACGCAGTATTTT,CASSAGLASDTQYF
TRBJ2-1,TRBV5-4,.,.,TGTGCCAGCAGCTTGGATGGGACATGGGCAGGCAATGAGCAGTTCTTC,CASSLDGTWAGNEQFF
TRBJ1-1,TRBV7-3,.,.,TGTGCCAGCAGCCCGGGACGGCTGAACACTGAAGCTTTCTTT,CASSPGRLNTEAFF
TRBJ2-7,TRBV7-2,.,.,TGTGCCAGCAGCCGACTAGAGGCGACCGAGCAGTACTTC,CASSRLEATEQYF